These T cell receptor beta chains were read from a single sample in a study of blood T cell repertoires in COVID-19. Profiling relied on immunoSEQ multiplex PCR, and the TCRdb table lists in-frame clones only, not all of them. The top ten hold about 5.7% of the sample, which has more than 250,000 clones, around 87% seen once. Sequenced: PBMCs or T cells enriched from blood (not recorded which). These receptor sequences come from a woman in her thirties who had recovered from COVID-19. Both conserved end residues are part of each CDR3. The D gene is left open where the match is weak. Only part of the rows carry a size: once, few, many, or a class if the clone is expanded.

v_call	j_call	clone_size	d_call	cdr3_nt	cdr3_aa
TRBV7-9	TRBJ1-1	.	.	TGTGCCAGCAGCTTATCCACTCGGGACACTGAAGCTTTCTTT	CASSLSTRDTEAFF
TRBV19	TRBJ1-6	.	.	TGTGCCAGTAGAGCAGGAAGGAACTATAATTCACCCCTCCACTTT	CASRAGRNYNSPLHF
TRBV9	TRBJ1-5	.	.	TGTGCCAGCAGCGTAGGCGGGAATAGCAATCAGCCCCAGCATTTT	CASSVGGNSNQPQHF
TRBV24-1	TRBJ1-1	.	TRBD1	TGTGCCACCAGTGATTTGCGAGGACAGGGGAACACTGAAGCTTTCTTT	CATSDLRGQGNTEAFF
TRBV4-3	TRBJ1-2	.	.	TGCGCCAGCAGCCAAAGGCCGGGGGGGAGGTACTATGGCTACACCTTC	CASSQRPGGRYYGYTF
TRBV29-1	TRBJ1-1	.	.	TGCAGCGTTGAAGATCTAGCCATCGGGGGTTTCTTT	CSVEDLAIGGFF
TRBV5-1	TRBJ2-2	.	TRBD2	TGCGCCAGCAGCTTGTCCGGGGGGTCTCTGAACACCGGGGAGCTGTTTTTT	CASSLSGGSLNTGELFF
TRBV2	TRBJ2-2	.	.	TGTGCCAGCAGTGGGAGGCCCGGCACCGGGGAGCTGTTTTTT	CASSGRPGTGELFF
TRBV5-1	TRBJ2-1	.	.	TGCGCCAGTCGCGCGGGGTCCAGGGGGGATGAGCAGTTCTTC	CASRAGSRGDEQFF
TRBV7-9	TRBJ2-1	.	TRBD2	TGTGCCAGCAGCCCCCTAGCGGGGGGCTCCTACAATGAGCAGTTCTTC	CASSPLAGGSYNEQFF
TRBV5-4	TRBJ2-3	once	.	TGTGCCAGCAGCCTGGCGGGTTGGGGCACAGATACGCAGTATTTT	CASSLAGWGTDTQYF
TRBV9	TRBJ1-2	.	.	TGTGCCAGCAGCGACCCCGGTAGTGATGGCTACACCTTC	CASSDPGSDGYTF
TRBV7-9	TRBJ1-4	few	.	TGTGCCAGCAGCTTAGCGGAGGCGGGGAGAAAGACTTTT	CASSLAEAGRKTF
TRBV18	TRBJ1-2	.	TRBD1	TGTGCCAGCTCCCAAGGACAGGGGAACTATGGCTACACCTTC	CASSQGQGNYGYTF
TRBV7-2	TRBJ1-1	.	TRBD1	TGTGCCAGCAGCCCCAGGGGGCGGGGGACTGAAGCTTTCTTT	CASSPRGRGTEAFF
TRBV9	TRBJ2-1	.	TRBD2	TGTGCCAGCAGCGTCAGTAGCGGGGGTCTAAGCTCCTACAATGAGCAGTTCTTC	CASSVSSGGLSSYNEQFF
TRBV6-5	TRBJ1-5	.	.	TGTGCCAGCAGCGCGGACAGAAATCAGCCCCAGCATTTT	CASSADRNQPQHF
TRBV7-9	TRBJ1-1	.	.	TGTGCCAGCAGCTTAGGGTGGGCCTCGGTGAACACTGAAGCTTTCTTT	CASSLGWASVNTEAFF
TRBV6-5	TRBJ2-7	.	TRBD1	TGTGCCAGCCGGACAGGGGGCCCCCCCTTTGACGAGCAGTACTTC	CASRTGGPPFDEQYF
TRBV3-1/TRBV3-2	TRBJ2-5	.	TRBD2	TGTGCCAGCAGCCTAGAAGCGGGGGAAGAGACCCAGTACTTC	CASSLEAGEETQYF
TRBV5-1	TRBJ1-5	once	.	TGCGCCAGCAGACCAGACAGGAGCAATCAGCCCCAGCATTTT	CASRPDRSNQPQHF
TRBV5-4	TRBJ1-4	.	TRBD1	TGTGCCAGCAGTTCCGGACAGGGGAGGATGACTAATGAAAAACTGTTTTTT	CASSSGQGRMTNEKLFF
TRBV7-2	TRBJ2-1	.	.	TGTGCCAGCAGCACCCGAACTAGCAATGAGCAGTTCTTC	CASSTRTSNEQFF
TRBV25-1	TRBJ2-3	.	.	TGTGCCAGCACTGGGGGCGAGGTTACGCAGTATTTT	CASTGGEVTQYF
TRBV12-5	TRBJ1-1	.	.	TGTGCTAGTGGTACCGGACAGCTTGAAGCTTTCTTT	CASGTGQLEAFF
TRBV11-2	TRBJ2-7	.	TRBD1	TGTGCCAGCAGCTTAGATGATCGGACAGGGGAGGACGCCTACGAGCAGTACTTC	CASSLDDRTGEDAYEQYF
TRBV28	TRBJ1-6	.	TRBD1	TGTGCCAGCGGGACAGGGAGCTCCTATAATTCACCCCTCCACTTT	CASGTGSSYNSPLHF
TRBV19	TRBJ1-5	.	TRBD1	TGTGCCAGTAGTCGGGACAGGGACGTTAGCAATCAGCCCCAGCATTTT	CASSRDRDVSNQPQHF
TRBV3-1/TRBV3-2	TRBJ2-1	once	.	TGTGCCAGTTCAAATTACAATGAGCAGTTCTTC	CASSNYNEQFF